One T cell receptor (beta chain) is described in this entry. Antigen unknown. These data belong to a study of T cell clusters in autoimmune cytopenias. About 37,500 genome equivalents of blood DNA were amplified for TRB. TRB was amplified by touch-down multiplex PCR, primer pools A and B combined. TCRdb reprocessed the multiplex PCR reads and keeps a single row for each CDR3 protein, giving no DNA. The table for this sample gives 8,000 or so distinct CDR3 sequences. Study findings and constraints: Primary autoimmune cytopenia patients appeared to lack physiological T cell clusters present in healthy donors. TRB repertoire shifts in secondary cytopenia and chronic lymphocytic leukemia mostly reflected lymphoma, not autoimmunity. Comparing secondary cytopenia with chronic lymphocytic leukemia showed no cluster-lack signature, apparently masked by lymphoma repertoire.

This CDR3 is 14 amino acids long. Germline V gene lookup returns CDR1 SGHRS and CDR2 YFSETQ. The genes are TRBV5-1 and TRBJ2-7. Specimen: peripheral blood. The clonotype comes from a human donor with an autoimmune cytopenia or autoimmune hepatitis (not recorded which). The CDR3 reads CASSLESISYEQYF.